This record covers a single TCR beta chain. TCR beta CDR3 sequences were amplified from RNA transcripts. First-round RT-PCR targeting the TCR CDR3 was performed with the HTBI primer set. Using its own MiXCR run on the multiplex PCR reads, TCRdb lists one record per CDR3 protein. Counted here are approximately 600,000 distinct CDR3 sequences, less than 25% occurring once; the ten biggest clones make up under 35%. The CDR3 runs to 14 residues. Germline V gene lookup returns CDR1 DFQATT and CDR2 SNEGSKA (reference sequence). Trimming stripped 3 bases from V and 4 bases from J, with 13 bases between. The data are from a study of T cells in Graves' hyperthyroidism and ophthalmopathy. Orbital computed tomography and thyroid ultrasound, together with serum TRAb and thyroxine and clinical symptoms, were used for diagnoses.

Sequenced: blood. The genes are TRBV20-1 and TRBJ2-1, with TRBD2 as a possible D gene (6 bases). This receptor was taken from a man aged 25 to 40 with Graves' ophthalmopathy. The CDR3 DNA sequence: TGCAGTGCTAGGGGCCGGGACTCTTACAATGAGCAGTTCTTC. It encodes CSARGRDSYNEQFF.